Following are 9 T cell receptor beta chains from one sample sequenced in a study of T-cell memory formation after mild COVID-19. TCRdb used MiXCR to reprocess the 5' RACE reads, holding one entry per CDR3 protein. Of 340,000 or so distinct CDR3 sequences listed, approximately 12% are singletons. The sequencing sample was made of PBMCs or a T cell subset sorted from them (not recorded which). These receptors were obtained from a young man who had mild COVID-19 (a few samples of this study predate the infection). Cell type and time point are not known.

This clonotype has only a few counts. The chain joins TRBV7-7 to TRBJ2-5; 8 bases fit TRBD2. V gave up 5 bases and J gave up 5 bases; unmatched junction bases: 10. Germline V gene lookup returns CDR1 SSHAT and CDR2 FNYEAQ (reference sequence). The CDR3 extends over 15 amino acids. The CDR3 is CASSTGGGLGETQYF. The CDR3 DNA is TGTGCCAGCAGCACCGGCGGGGGGCTCGGTGAGACCCAGTACTTC.

V is TRBV2 and J is TRBJ2-5; the D call may be TRBD1 or TRBD2 (6 bases each). CDR3 length: 15 residues. Germline V CDR1 and CDR2: SNHLY, FYNNEI. Deletions cut 6 bases from V and 2 bases from J, with 16 bases between. The CDR3 protein is CASRGGQTSQETQYF. The CDR3 bases are TGTGCCAGCAGGGGAGGACAGACATCACAAGAGACCCAGTACTTC.

The chain joins TRBV4-1 to TRBJ2-3; 11 nucleotides match TRBD2. This CDR3 contains 15 residues. Germline values: CDR1 MGHRA, CDR2 YSYEKL. Losses at the gene ends were 2 bases for V and 8 bases for J; bases not matched to a gene: 6. DNA for the CDR3: TGCGCCAGCAGCCAACAACTAGCGGGGGCGGGTACGCAGTATTTT. Its translation is CASSQQLAGAGTQYF.

This clonotype has a handful of counts. The rearrangement uses TRBV27 and TRBJ1-2; D gene uncertain. The CDR3 totals 13 residues. Germline lookup yields CDR1 MNHEY and CDR2 SMNVEV (reference sequence). The V and J ends lost 3 bases and 8 bases respectively, with 13 bases between them. The DNA for the CDR3 is TGTGCCAGCAGTTTTCCCGGGTCGGAGGGCTACACCTTC. Protein product: CASSFPGSEGYTF.

This clonotype came up a few times. V is TRBV5-1 and J is TRBJ2-5, with 12 bases fitting TRBD2. With V trimmed by 4 bases and J by 5 bases, 6 bases remained unmatched. CDR1 SGHRS and CDR2 YFSETQ come from the germline V gene. This CDR3 has 15 residues. This CDR3 reads CASSLGLAGDETQYF. The DNA for the CDR3 is TGCGCCAGCAGCCTGGGACTAGCGGGCGATGAGACCCAGTACTTC.

By its share, this clonotype is large. This chain uses TRBV7-9 with TRBJ2-7, with TRBD1 matching over 7 bases. CDR3 length: 15 amino acids. The germline V gene has CDR1 SEHNR and CDR2 FQNEAQ (reference sequence). V lost 5 bases and J lost 2; bases outside the gene matches: 9. This chain's CDR3 is CASSALDRDTYEQYF. The CDR3 DNA reads TGTGCCAGCAGCGCACTCGACAGGGACACCTACGAGCAGTACTTC.

This clonotype was seen many times. The gene calls are TRBV5-6 and TRBJ2-7, with 9 bases identical to TRBD2. The germline V gene encodes CDR1 SGHDT and CDR2 YYEEEE. The length of the CDR3 is 15 residues. The junction had 4 bases not matched to a gene; V was cut back by 3 bases and J by 0 bases. Here the CDR3 DNA reads TGTGCCAGCAGCTCCCTAGCGGGGAGCTCCTACGAGCAGTACTTC. Translated: CASSSLAGSSYEQYF.

The chain is built from TRBV7-2 and TRBJ2-1; 7 bases agree with TRBD2. The length of the CDR3 is 15 residues. The V gene's germline CDR1 is SGHTA and CDR2 FQGNSA. V gave up 5 bases and J gave up 0 bases; unmatched junction bases: 4. The CDR3 DNA sequence: TGTGCCAGCAGCCCTCGGGGGGACTCCTACAATGAGCAGTTCTTC. It encodes CASSPRGDSYNEQFF.

This clonotype was counted a few times. The chain employs TRBV6-2 or TRBV6-3 and TRBJ2-1, with no clear D. The ends were cut back, 2 bases at V and 8 bases at J, with 10 bases in the middle. CDR3 length: 13 amino acids. Germline loops: CDR1 MNHEY, CDR2 SVGEGT. The CDR3 protein is CASSYGPSYEQFF. DNA for the CDR3: TGTGCCAGCAGTTACGGTCCCAGTTATGAGCAGTTCTTC.